This TCR beta chain comes out of a study of T cell responses to AZD1222 COVID-19 vaccine. Findings of the study overall: Spike was spanned by vaccine-associated CD4 TCRs, with dominance at 160-218 and 743-854. Spike-specific TCRs gained breadth and depth after people received two AZD1222 doses.

On this clone itself: What it recognizes is unknown.

TCRdb's table, derived via immunoSEQ multiplex PCR, lists solely in-frame clones and lacks some. The table shows approximately 130,000 clones, with 70% to 90% occurring only once. V was pared by 3 bases and J by 2 bases, with 8 bases between. There are 14 residues in the CDR3. Germline CDR1 is MNHEY and CDR2 is SMNVEV (reference sequence). Second-dose recipients at about 4 or about 12 weeks were treated as one pooled group. The sample here was peripheral blood, taken 28 days after the second AZD1222 dose. The sequence was obtained from an adult who received the AZD1222 COVID-19 vaccine. This chain connects TRBV27 to TRBJ1-5; a weak D match, TRBD1 (5 bases). CDR3 nucleotide sequence: TGTGCCAGCAGTTTCGACAGCCGCAATCAGCCCCAGCATTTT. This gives the protein CASSFDSRNQPQHF.